This is a list of T cell receptor beta chains from one sample in a study of Ad26.COV2.S vaccination and SARS-CoV-2 variants. Sequenced by immunoSEQ multiplex PCR; TCRdb stores in-frame clones only, minus some. The sample lists nearly 400,000 clones, 75% to 90% seen once, with about 2% in the top ten. The sequences come from peripheral blood, collected in a trial of Ad26.COV2.S vaccine versus placebo. The origin of the receptors is a person aged 18-60 years who received the Ad26.COV2.S COVID-19 vaccine or a placebo. Both conserved end residues are part of each CDR3. The D gene is left open where the match is weak. The listing skips clone size in some rows; elsewhere it reads once, few, many or a size class.

D gene: TRBD1
V gene: TRBV7-2
J gene: TRBJ1-1
clone size: .
CDR3 length: 17
CDR3 DNA: TGTGCCAGCCTTCTCTCTCCTTGGGGACAGCCGAACACTGAAGCTTTCTTT
CDR3 protein: CASLLSPWGQPNTEAFF

D gene: TRBD2
V gene: TRBV25-1
J gene: TRBJ2-7
clone size: .
CDR3 length: 16
CDR3 DNA: TGTGCCAGCAGTGATCGTATACTAGCGGGGGCGTACGAGCAGTACTTC
CDR3 protein: CASSDRILAGAYEQYF

D gene: TRBD2
V gene: TRBV28
J gene: TRBJ2-7
clone size: .
CDR3 length: 14
CDR3 DNA: TGTGCCAGCAGTCCCGCGGGAGTAGGGTACGAGCAGTACTTC
CDR3 protein: CASSPAGVGYEQYF

D gene: .
V gene: TRBV9
J gene: TRBJ2-7
clone size: .
CDR3 length: 13
CDR3 DNA: TGTGCCAGCAGCGTATCTGCGACAGGTGAGGAGTACTTC
CDR3 protein: CASSVSATGEEYF

D gene: .
V gene: TRBV5-1
J gene: TRBJ2-7
clone size: .
CDR3 length: 11
CDR3 DNA: TGCGCCAGCAGGAATGCGTACGAGCAGTACTTC
CDR3 protein: CASRNAYEQYF

D gene: TRBD2
V gene: TRBV11-1
J gene: TRBJ2-1
clone size: .
CDR3 length: 16
CDR3 DNA: TGTGCCAGCAGCTTAGCGATGGCTAGCGGGAAGGCTGAGCAGTTCTTC
CDR3 protein: CASSLAMASGKAEQFF

D gene: TRBD2
V gene: TRBV4-2
J gene: TRBJ2-2
clone size: once
CDR3 length: 17
CDR3 DNA: TGTGCCAGCAGCCAAGGAGAGGGACTAGCGGGACCCGGGGAGCTGTTTTTT
CDR3 protein: CASSQGEGLAGPGELFF

D gene: TRBD2
V gene: TRBV15
J gene: TRBJ2-7
clone size: .
CDR3 length: 15
CDR3 DNA: TGTGCCACCAGCAGAGATCTAGCGGGAGCTTACGAGCAGTACTTC
CDR3 protein: CATSRDLAGAYEQYF

D gene: .
V gene: TRBV7-8
J gene: TRBJ2-7
clone size: .
CDR3 length: 13
CDR3 DNA: TGTGCCAGCAGCCCGCCGGGCAGGGACGAGCAGTACTTC
CDR3 protein: CASSPPGRDEQYF

D gene: .
V gene: TRBV7-9
J gene: TRBJ1-1
clone size: .
CDR3 length: 14
CDR3 DNA: TGTGCCAGCAGCTTAGAAGGTATGAACACTGAAGCTTTCTTT
CDR3 protein: CASSLEGMNTEAFF

D gene: TRBD2
V gene: TRBV2
J gene: TRBJ2-5
clone size: once
CDR3 length: 12
CDR3 DNA: TGTGCCAGTAGCGGGACTCAAGAGACCCAGTACTTC
CDR3 protein: CASSGTQETQYF

D gene: .
V gene: TRBV19
J gene: TRBJ1-5
clone size: .
CDR3 length: 15
CDR3 DNA: TGTGCCGGGGGAGGGCAGTTAAATAGCAATCAGCCCCAGCATTTT
CDR3 protein: CAGGGQLNSNQPQHF

D gene: .
V gene: TRBV3-1/TRBV3-2
J gene: TRBJ2-1
clone size: .
CDR3 length: 14
CDR3 DNA: TGTGCCAGCAGCCCGTCCTCGTCCCCGAATGAGCAGTTCTTC
CDR3 protein: CASSPSSSPNEQFF

D gene: TRBD2
V gene: TRBV3-1/TRBV3-2
J gene: TRBJ2-2
clone size: .
CDR3 length: 16
CDR3 DNA: TGTGCCAGCAGACCTAGCGGGAGGGCCGCGACCGGGGAGCTGTTTTTT
CDR3 protein: CASRPSGRAATGELFF

D gene: .
V gene: TRBV5-6
J gene: TRBJ2-1
clone size: .
CDR3 length: 14
CDR3 DNA: TGTGCCAGCAGCTTGCGGGGGGCTTGGAATGAGCAGTTCTTC
CDR3 protein: CASSLRGAWNEQFF

D gene: .
V gene: TRBV6-1
J gene: TRBJ1-2
clone size: .
CDR3 length: 13
CDR3 DNA: TGTGCCAGCAGTGAAGCAGGAAAGTATGGCTACACCTTC
CDR3 protein: CASSEAGKYGYTF

D gene: TRBD1
V gene: TRBV2
J gene: TRBJ1-3
clone size: .
CDR3 length: 16
CDR3 DNA: TGTGCCAGCAGTCCCCGACAGGGTACTACTGGAAACACCATATATTTT
CDR3 protein: CASSPRQGTTGNTIYF

D gene: .
V gene: TRBV7-2
J gene: TRBJ1-5
clone size: .
CDR3 length: 12
CDR3 DNA: TGTGCCAGCAGCTCTGGTGTAGGGCCCCAGCATTTT
CDR3 protein: CASSSGVGPQHF

D gene: .
V gene: TRBV18
J gene: TRBJ1-1
clone size: .
CDR3 length: 15
CDR3 DNA: TGTGCCAGCTCGATCCGGGCTCCACCCGAAACTGAAGCTTTCTTT
CDR3 protein: CASSIRAPPETEAFF

D gene: .
V gene: TRBV6-5
J gene: TRBJ2-7
clone size: .
CDR3 length: 13
CDR3 DNA: TGTGCCAGCAGCCTGACAGGTGAATACGAGCAGTACTTC
CDR3 protein: CASSLTGEYEQYF

D gene: .
V gene: TRBV9
J gene: TRBJ1-5
clone size: .
CDR3 length: 15
CDR3 DNA: TGTGCCAGCAGCGTAGCGGGAGGGAGCAATCAGCCCCAGCATTTT
CDR3 protein: CASSVAGGSNQPQHF

D gene: TRBD1
V gene: TRBV7-2
J gene: TRBJ1-5
clone size: .
CDR3 length: 14
CDR3 DNA: TGTGCCAGCAGCCCCGGGACAGGCAATCAGCCCCAGCATTTT
CDR3 protein: CASSPGTGNQPQHF

D gene: .
V gene: TRBV5-1
J gene: TRBJ2-2
clone size: .
CDR3 length: 12
CDR3 DNA: TGCGCCAGCAGCTCGAACACCGGGGAGCTGTTTTTT
CDR3 protein: CASSSNTGELFF

D gene: .
V gene: TRBV30
J gene: TRBJ1-4
clone size: .
CDR3 length: 10
CDR3 DNA: TGTGCCTGTAGACAGGAAAAACTGTTTTTT
CDR3 protein: CACRQEKLFF